This entry lists 18 T cell receptor beta chains sequenced from one sample in a study of blood T cell repertoires in COVID-19. Sequencing was performed with immunoSEQ multiplex PCR; in TCRdb, only in-frame clones are kept and a portion is missing. The sample lists 200,000 to 250,000 clones; around 82% were seen once. Sequencing was performed on peripheral blood. These receptors were collected from a woman older than 75 with acute or convalescent COVID-19.

The V call is TRBV7-2, the J call TRBJ2-2, with 8 bases that match TRBD2. J gave up 4 bases and V 5 bases, and 9 bases lay outside the gene matches. The CDR3 spans 16 residues. The germline gives CDR1 SGHTA, CDR2 FQGNSA. The CDR3 loop is CASSPSGGASTGELFF. The CDR3 nucleotides read TGTGCCAGCAGCCCGTCCGGGGGGGCAAGCACCGGGGAGCTGTTTTTT.

The chain joins TRBV5-4 to TRBJ1-2, with D perhaps matching TRBD1 (6 bases). V was shortened by 2 bases and J by 2 bases, with 10 bases between the two germline ends. Germline V lookup: CDR1 SGHNT, CDR2 YYREEE (reference sequence). The CDR3 loop spans 14 amino acids. The CDR3 spells CASSFPQGNYGYTF. CDR3 nucleotides: TGTGCCAGCAGCTTTCCACAGGGAAACTATGGCTACACCTTC.

The V and J genes are TRBV6-6 and TRBJ2-2; the D gene is possibly TRBD1 (6 bases). V dropped 6 bases and J dropped 4 bases, with 21 bases sitting between them. Germline V CDR1 and CDR2: MNHNY, SVGAGI (reference sequence). The CDR3 totals 17 residues. In DNA, the CDR3 is TGTGCCAGCAGACGACCCAGGGGCTTGGACGGCACCGGGGAGCTGTTTTTT. Translation: CASRRPRGLDGTGELFF.

This chain joins TRBV28 and TRBJ1-5; TRBD1 aligns across 9 bases. Trimming took 6 bases from V and 3 from J; bases not matched to a gene: 6. The CDR3 covers 15 residues. The germline V gene has CDR1 MDHEN and CDR2 SYDVKM. The CDR3 region is CASSLGQGSNQPQHF. CDR3 sequence (DNA): TGTGCCAGCAGCTTAGGACAGGGGTCCAATCAGCCCCAGCATTTT.

With regard to this clone: An end of the junction differs from the germline gene, which may be a read error. The rearrangement uses TRBV7-9 and TRBJ2-1; D gene ambiguous. Germline V gene lookup returns CDR1 SEHNR and CDR2 FQNEAQ (reference sequence). The CDR3 has 13 amino acids. Here the CDR3 reads CASSGSSYNEQFF. The DNA of the CDR3 is TGTGCTAGCAGTGGTAGCTCCTACAATGAGCAGTTCTTC.

This clone was counted a few times. This chain links TRBV5-1 with TRBJ1-4, with 7 nucleotides matching TRBD1. The V gene end was trimmed by 8 bases and the J gene end by 6 bases; junction bases not matched to a gene: 7. CDR1 SGHRS and CDR2 YFSETQ come from the germline V gene. The CDR3 consists of 13 residues. The chain's CDR3 is CASSTGLDEKLFF. The CDR3 region has the DNA TGCGCCAGTTCGACAGGGTTGGATGAAAAACTGTTTTTT.

The genes are TRBV6-2 or TRBV6-3 and TRBJ2-7; 8 nucleotides line up with TRBD2. This CDR3 spans 15 amino acids. The germline V gene has CDR1 MNHEY and CDR2 SVGEGT. V trimming: 0 bases; J trimming: 2 bases; junction bases outside the gene matches: 3. This chain's CDR3 is CASSYSGGGTYEQYF. CDR3 DNA sequence: TGTGCCAGCAGTTACTCTGGCGGGGGGACCTACGAGCAGTACTTC.

The chain has TRBV14 and TRBJ2-1; 9 bases are a match to TRBD2. This CDR3 contains 15 residues. V trimming: 4 bases; J trimming: 2 bases; junction bases outside the gene matches: 3. The germline V gene has CDR1 SGHDN and CDR2 FVKESK. CDR3: CASSRLAGTYNEQFF. CDR3 coding DNA: TGTGCCAGCAGCCGGCTAGCGGGGACCTACAATGAGCAGTTCTTC.

The V and J genes are TRBV11-3 and TRBJ2-7; perhaps TRBD1 as D (6 bases). CDR3 length: 16 amino acids. V was trimmed by 5 bases and J by 0 bases, leaving 17 bases between them. Germline CDR1 reads SGHNT; CDR2 reads YENEEA. The CDR3 is CASSPPYRDHSYEQYF. CDR3 nucleotides: TGTGCCAGCAGCCCACCATACAGGGATCACTCCTACGAGCAGTACTTC.

The chain is built from TRBV4-1 and TRBJ1-1; 9 nucleotides line up with TRBD1. Looked up from germline, CDR1 is MGHRA and CDR2 is YSYEKL. V lost 3 bases, J lost 5 bases, and 7 bases stayed unmatched. The CDR3 has 15 residues. The CDR3 region is CASSHLLDRGTEAFF. The CDR3 region has the DNA TGCGCCAGCAGCCACCTCTTGGACAGGGGAACTGAAGCTTTCTTT.

This clone showed up just once. The chain couples TRBV6-4 to TRBJ1-3; no firm D call. V lost 6 bases, J lost 4 bases, and 10 bases lay in between. The CDR3 length is 13 residues. Germline-derived CDR1 and CDR2 are MRHNA and SNTAGT. The chain's CDR3 is CASRSRGGNTIYF. CDR3 coding DNA: TGTGCCAGCAGGTCTCGAGGGGGAAACACCATATATTTT.

V usage is TRBV11-2 and J usage is TRBJ2-5; D remains unclear. Germline V gene lookup returns CDR1 SGHAT and CDR2 FQNNGV. Trimming removed 1 base at V and 5 bases at J, with 14 bases between. This CDR3 region has 15 residues. The CDR3 region has the DNA TGTGCCAGCAGCTTAGGCGGCTCCGTAATGGAGACCCAGTACTTC. Encoded protein: CASSLGGSVMETQYF.

The chain carries TRBV5-1 and TRBJ2-3, with D possibly TRBD1 on 5 matching bases. Trimming removed 0 bases at V and 1 base at J, with 15 bases between. There are 17 residues in the CDR3. Looked up from germline, CDR1 is SGHRS and CDR2 is YFSETQ. In nucleotides, the CDR3 is TGCGCCAGCAGCTTGGGGTACCGCCAGGGTGGCACAGATACGCAGTATTTT. It specifies CASSLGYRQGGTDTQYF. Together with reference TRBV5-1 and TRBJ2-3, the CDR3 gives the full variable domain: KAGVTQTPRYLIKTRGQQVTLSCSPISGHRSVSWYQQTPGQGLQFLFEYFSETQRNKGNFPGRFSGRQFSNSRSEMNVSTLELGDSALYLCASSLGYRQGGTDTQYFGPGTRLTVL.

This clone appeared once. Within the sample, other DNA sequences also encode this same CDR3. The chain couples TRBV7-2 to TRBJ1-1; no reliable D call. V lost 1 base and J lost 1, with 7 bases in between. Germline V gene sequence: CDR1 SGHTA, CDR2 FQGNSA. The CDR3 is made up of 14 amino acids. The CDR3 protein is CASSLVSRNTEAFF. For the CDR3, the DNA is TGTGCCAGCAGCTTAGTATCCCGGAACACTGAAGCTTTCTTT.

The V gene is TRBV4-1, the J gene TRBJ1-5, with D maybe TRBD1 (6 bases). The CDR3 covers 16 residues. V lost 3 bases and J lost 2, with 14 bases in between. CDR1 is MGHRA, CDR2 YSYEKL, per germline. The DNA of the CDR3 is TGCGCCAGCAGCCAGGAAGGCAGGGGAGGCAATCAGCCCCAGCATTTT. This codes for CASSQEGRGGNQPQHF.

V is TRBV29-1 and J is TRBJ2-1, with TRBD1 identical over 10 bases. Germline assignment: CDR1 SQVTM and CDR2 ANQGSEA. V lost 4 bases to trimming and J lost 6 bases; unmatched junction nucleotides: 9. The CDR3 is 15 residues long. In nucleotides, the CDR3 is TGCAGCGTTGGGCTTCGGAGGACAGGGGGCAATGAGCAGTTCTTC. Its protein product is CSVGLRRTGGNEQFF.

This clone was picked up a small number of times. V and J are TRBV7-9 and TRBJ1-4; unclear D gene. CDR1 SEHNR and CDR2 FQNEAQ come from the germline V gene (reference sequence). Between the trimmed V and J ends, which lost 2 bases and 5 bases, there was a span of 9 bases. The CDR3 length is 14 residues. The CDR3 DNA follows: TGTGCCAGCAGCTTAACTGCGCCGAATGAAAAACTGTTTTTT. Translation gives CASSLTAPNEKLFF.

The genes are TRBV18 and TRBJ1-3; D gene uncertain. The CDR3 totals 16 residues. The ends were cut back, 0 bases at V and 2 bases at J, with 11 bases in the middle. The germline V gene encodes CDR1 KGHSH and CDR2 LQKENI. The CDR3 sequence is CASSPPSRSTGNTIYF. CDR3 bases: TGTGCCAGCTCACCACCGTCCAGATCAACTGGAAACACCATATATTTT.